This T cell receptor beta chain was captured by sequencing in a study of cytomegalovirus exposure and HLA in healthy donors. As regards this clone: The antigen remains unidentified.

In the PCR, 60 Vbeta and 13 Jbeta primers were used. TCRdb's table, derived via immunoSEQ multiplex PCR, lists solely in-frame clones and lacks some. The sample lists 80,000 to 95,000 clones, around 64% occurring once. Points from the study as a whole: Researchers catalogued about 150 TCR beta chains as cytomegalovirus-associated. Analysis performed later showed TCR beta chains linked to HLA being more clonally expanded than equally common others.

Germline lookup yields CDR1 KGHSH and CDR2 LQKENI. The CDR3 is 15 residues long. V was pared by 1 base and J by 14 bases, with 18 bases between. The receptor comes from a human donor in good health. This sequence joins TRBV18 and TRBJ1-6; TRBD1 might be the D (5 bases). The sequenced material came from PBMCs. Here the CDR3 DNA reads TGTGCCAGCTCACCACGGGGGGACGCCTATTCTGCCCTCCACTTT. Its translation: CASSPRGDAYSALHF. Full variable domain (missing parts from reference TRBV18 and TRBJ1-6): NAGVMQNPRHLVRRRGQEARLRCSPMKGHSHVYWYRQLPEEGLKFMVYLQKENIIDESGMPKERFSAEFPKEGPSILRIQQVVRGDSAAYFCASSPRGDAYSALHFGNGTRLTVT.